The subject of this entry is one T cell receptor beta chain. Its antigen is not identified. These donors were members of the roughly 120-subject validation cohort, a group separate from the roughly 670-subject first cohort. These data originate in a study of cytomegalovirus exposure and HLA in healthy donors. Findings and limits, study-wide: The CMV antigen specificity of a few CMV-associated chains was confirmed through in vitro analysis. Rarity held for most TCR sequences, but there were some public TCRs that occurred in many donors. It was found in a later analysis that first-cohort TCR clusters tended to co-occur in the roughly 120 validation repertoires.

Measured with immunoSEQ multiplex PCR; TCRdb has only the in-frame clones, and not every one. The sample holds around 250,000 clones, 85% to 90% seen once. The V end lost 5 bases, the J end lost 3 bases, and 14 bases lay between the germline ends. The length of the CDR3 is 14 residues. The germline gives CDR1 MNHNS, CDR2 SASEGT. The sequencing input was PBMCs. This rearrangement joins TRBV6-1 to TRBJ2-7; tentative D call: TRBD1 (5 bases). This TCR was recovered from a woman aged 18-35 years in good health and CMV-seronegative. The CDR3 region is CASSNGPQGYEQYV. In DNA, the CDR3 is TGTGCCAGCAGTAACGGGCCCCAGGGCTACGAGCAGTACGTC.